This entry lists 8 T cell receptor beta chains sequenced from one sample in a study of T cell clonotyping in hematopoietic cell transplantation. Clones were sequenced by immunoSEQ multiplex PCR, and TCRdb holds only the in-frame ones, with some missing. The sample yields 7,300 or so clones, 90% to 97% seen once. The sequences come from PBMCs, collected 30 days after allogeneic stem cell transplant. These receptors were obtained from a male patient aged 40-50 years who had an allogeneic stem cell transplant from a related donor, so the T cells may come from the graft donor. Some clones in this sample may be carry-over from other donors' samples.

This rearrangement joins TRBV28 to TRBJ1-3; no clear D gene. The CDR3 length is 14 residues. Trimming took off 6 bases at V and 0 bases at J, with 9 bases between the two ends. Germline values: CDR1 MDHEN, CDR2 SYDVKM. CDR3 DNA: TGTGCCAGCAGCATACAGAGCTCTGGAAACACCATATATTTT. Residues: CASSIQSSGNTIYF.

The chain carries TRBV6-5 and TRBJ1-1, with D unresolved. V gave up 5 bases and J gave up 11 bases, with 15 bases separating them. CDR1 is MNHEY, CDR2 SVGAGI, per germline. This CDR3 comprises 12 residues. The CDR3 DNA reads as TGTGCCAGCAGTCGAGGACTGGCTGCTGCTTTCTTT. This translates into CASSRGLAAAFF.

The chain recombines TRBV5-4 with TRBJ2-6; D gene unclear. The germline gives CDR1 SGHNT, CDR2 YYREEE (reference sequence). The CDR3 has 18 residues. V lost 0 bases and J lost 0, with 13 bases in between. Here the CDR3 reads CASSLGTLIRSGANVLTF. The CDR3 nucleotides read TGTGCCAGCAGCTTGGGGACCTTAATTCGCTCTGGGGCCAACGTCCTGACTTTC.

This clone showed up just once. The genes are TRBV30 and TRBJ1-2, with D possibly matching TRBD1 (6 bases). This CDR3 region has 13 residues. Looked up from germline, CDR1 is GTSNPN and CDR2 is SVGIG (reference sequence). V was clipped by 5 bases and J by 3 bases, with 13 bases between them. The DNA for the CDR3 is TGTGCCTGGGTTATGGACAGCTACTATGGCTACACCTTC. Amino acids: CAWVMDSYYGYTF.

The V gene is TRBV5-4, the J gene TRBJ2-6, with TRBD1 identical over 8 bases. Germline assignment: CDR1 SGHNT and CDR2 YYREEE (reference sequence). V trimming: 3 bases; J trimming: 2 bases; junction bases outside the gene matches: 10. This CDR3 region has 18 residues. The CDR3 DNA reads as TGTGCCAGCAGCTCTCCGACAGGGGCAGGCGCTGGGGCCAACGTCCTGACTTTC. Its translation is CASSSPTGAGAGANVLTF.

This chain connects TRBV5-1 to TRBJ2-1; TRBD2 aligns across 7 bases. J was trimmed by 0 bases and V by 0 bases; bases with no gene match: 6. The CDR3 covers 17 residues. Germline CDR1 is SGHRS and CDR2 is YFSETQ. CDR3 sequence reads: CASSLGGSSPSYNEQFF. CDR3 coding DNA: TGCGCCAGCAGCTTGGGCGGGAGTTCCCCCTCCTACAATGAGCAGTTCTTC. The complete variable domain, with remaining parts taken from reference TRBV5-1 and TRBJ2-1, reads KAGVTQTPRYLIKTRGQQVTLSCSPISGHRSVSWYQQTPGQGLQFLFEYFSETQRNKGNFPGRFSGRQFSNSRSEMNVSTLELGDSALYLCASSLGGSSPSYNEQFFGPGTRLTVL.

The chain carries TRBV19 and TRBJ1-1, with D perhaps TRBD1 (5 bases). CDR1 and CDR2 (germline): LNHDA, SQIVND (reference sequence). The CDR3 runs 12 residues. The V and J ends lost 4 bases and 9 bases respectively, with 12 bases between them. The CDR3 spells CASSTQGGKAFF. Written as DNA, the CDR3 is TGTGCCAGTAGTACGCAGGGCGGAAAAGCTTTCTTT.

V is TRBV5-6 and J is TRBJ1-2, with D uncertain. There are 15 residues in the CDR3. The germline V gene has CDR1 SGHDT and CDR2 YYEEEE. The germline V and J ends were trimmed by 6 bases and 1 base, with 16 bases remaining between them. CDR3 sequence: CASTPWWPDNYGYTF. The DNA for the CDR3 is TGTGCCAGCACCCCTTGGTGGCCGGATAACTATGGCTACACCTTC.